Listed below are T cell receptor beta chains from one sample, sequenced in a study of PD-1 blockade in classical Hodgkin lymphoma. Sequencing was performed with immunoSEQ multiplex PCR; in TCRdb, only in-frame clones are kept and a portion is missing. The sample lists 25,000 to 35,000 clones, roughly 80% occurring once. Here the sequenced sample was CD4+ T cells from blood, taken before the fourth cycle of nivolumab. The receptors stem from a human donor with classical Hodgkin lymphoma. The CDR3 runs from the conserved cysteine through the conserved F or W.

J: TRBJ2-1
V: TRBV18
CDR3: CASSPEQGNEQFF

J: TRBJ1-2
V: TRBV5-1
CDR3: CASSSDPGRKEGGYTF

J: TRBJ2-7
V: TRBV7-9
CDR3: CASSLGAGGYEQYF

J: TRBJ2-5
V: TRBV5-6
CDR3: CASSYRFGGQETQYF

J: TRBJ1-1
V: TRBV19
CDR3: CASSTHPQGAWTEAFF

J: TRBJ2-2
V: TRBV5-5
CDR3: CASRLGTGELFF

J: TRBJ2-3
V: TRBV6-5
CDR3: CASSYKSTGETDTQYF

J: TRBJ1-4
V: TRBV5-1
CDR3: CASSSGQNEKLFF

J: TRBJ1-6
V: TRBV30
CDR3: CAWGIRRSYNSPLHF

J: TRBJ1-4
V: TRBV5-1
CDR3: CASSAEGSGKLFF

J: TRBJ2-3
V: TRBV30
CDR3: CAGGFSDTQYF

J: TRBJ2-4
V: TRBV2
CDR3: CASKNEVAGGGAKNIQYF

J: TRBJ1-6
V: TRBV27
CDR3: CASSFTGFYNSPLHF

J: TRBJ1-5
V: TRBV2
CDR3: CASSDPPMRAQHF

J: TRBJ2-7
V: TRBV27
CDR3: CATHSGTAYYEQYF

J: TRBJ2-7
V: TRBV28
CDR3: CASSLSGDREQYF

J: TRBJ2-7
V: TRBV29-1
CDR3: CSVGGQGGEQYF

J: TRBJ2-4
V: TRBV5-1
CDR3: CASSASWTSGLYF

J: TRBJ2-7
V: TRBV5-4
CDR3: CASSDRATYEQYF

J: TRBJ2-2
V: TRBV11-3
CDR3: CASSLGQGATGELFF

J: TRBJ1-1
V: TRBV28
CDR3: CASSRDRIRGTEAFF

J: TRBJ1-1
V: TRBV6-5
CDR3: CASSYSGRGNTEAFF

J: TRBJ1-2
V: TRBV5-1
CDR3: CASSSEGRGYTF

J: TRBJ1-2
V: TRBV28
CDR3: CALQLRTPDYGYTF

J: TRBJ1-2
V: TRBV6-6
CDR3: CASQGGNYGYTF

J: TRBJ2-7
V: TRBV6-5
CDR3: CASSSGQAHEQYF

J: TRBJ2-1
V: TRBV5-1
CDR3: CASSSQGSSYNEQFF

J: TRBJ1-2
V: TRBV7-9
CDR3: CASSLLGAANGYTF

J: TRBJ1-2
V: TRBV12-5
CDR3: CASGLVAQGTIRSWDGYTF

J: TRBJ2-7
V: TRBV5-1
CDR3: CASSSLTDRGRWEQYF

J: TRBJ2-5
V: TRBV25-1
CDR3: CATLGGGETQYF

J: TRBJ2-3
V: TRBV14
CDR3: CASSQRRGRADTQYF

J: TRBJ2-6
V: TRBV7-9
CDR3: CASSLTGFSSGANVLTF